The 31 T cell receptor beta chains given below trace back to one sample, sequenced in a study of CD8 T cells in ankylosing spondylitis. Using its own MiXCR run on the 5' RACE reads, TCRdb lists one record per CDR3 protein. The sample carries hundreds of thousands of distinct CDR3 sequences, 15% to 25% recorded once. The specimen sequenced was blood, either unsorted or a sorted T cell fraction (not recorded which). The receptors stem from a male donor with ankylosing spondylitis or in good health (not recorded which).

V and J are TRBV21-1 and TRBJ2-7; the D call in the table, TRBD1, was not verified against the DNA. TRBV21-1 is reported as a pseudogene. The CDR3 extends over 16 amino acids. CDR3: CASSKDCRGSSYEQYV. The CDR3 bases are TGTGCCAGCAGCAAAGATTGCAGGGGGAGCTCCTACGAGCAGTACGTC.

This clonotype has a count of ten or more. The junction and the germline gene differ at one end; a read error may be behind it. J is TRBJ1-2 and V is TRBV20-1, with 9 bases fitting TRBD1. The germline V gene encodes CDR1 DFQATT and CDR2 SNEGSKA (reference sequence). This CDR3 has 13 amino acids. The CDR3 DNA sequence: TGCAGTGCTAGAGATGGGACAGGGAGATTCGGTGCCTTC. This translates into CSARDGTGRFGAF.

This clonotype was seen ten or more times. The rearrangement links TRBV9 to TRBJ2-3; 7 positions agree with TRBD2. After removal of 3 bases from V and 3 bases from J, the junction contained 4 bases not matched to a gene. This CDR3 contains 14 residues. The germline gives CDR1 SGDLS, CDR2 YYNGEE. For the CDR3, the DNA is TGTGCCAGCAGCGGCGGGGGTTGGACAGATACGCAGTATTTT. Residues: CASSGGGWTDTQYF.

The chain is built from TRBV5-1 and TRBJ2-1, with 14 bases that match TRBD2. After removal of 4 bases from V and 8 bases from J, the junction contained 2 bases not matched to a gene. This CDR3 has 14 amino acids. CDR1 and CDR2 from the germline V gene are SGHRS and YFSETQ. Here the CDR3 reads CASSGTSGSDEQFF. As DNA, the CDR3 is TGCGCCAGCAGCGGGACTAGCGGGAGCGATGAGCAGTTCTTC.

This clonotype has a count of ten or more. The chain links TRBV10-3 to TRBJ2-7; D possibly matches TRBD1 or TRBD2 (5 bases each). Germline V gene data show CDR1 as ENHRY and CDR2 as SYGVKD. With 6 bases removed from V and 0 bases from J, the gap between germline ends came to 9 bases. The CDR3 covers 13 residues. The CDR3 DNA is TGTGCCATCAGCGAGGGGAGCTCCTACGAGCAGTACGTC. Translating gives CAISEGSSYEQYV.

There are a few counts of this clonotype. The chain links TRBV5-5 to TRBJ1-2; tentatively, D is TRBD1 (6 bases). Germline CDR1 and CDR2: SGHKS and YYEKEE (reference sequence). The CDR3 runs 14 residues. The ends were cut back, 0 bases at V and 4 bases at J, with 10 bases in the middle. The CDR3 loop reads CASSLGRGGYGYTF. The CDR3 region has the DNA TGTGCCAGCAGCTTGGGGAGGGGGGGCTATGGCTACACCTTC.

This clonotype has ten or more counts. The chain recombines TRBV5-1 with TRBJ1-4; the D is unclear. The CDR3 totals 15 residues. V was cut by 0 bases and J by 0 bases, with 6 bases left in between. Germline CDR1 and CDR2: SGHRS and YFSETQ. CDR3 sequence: CASSLDTTTNEKLFF. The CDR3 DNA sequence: TGCGCCAGCAGCTTGGACACCACAACTAATGAAAAACTGTTTTTT.

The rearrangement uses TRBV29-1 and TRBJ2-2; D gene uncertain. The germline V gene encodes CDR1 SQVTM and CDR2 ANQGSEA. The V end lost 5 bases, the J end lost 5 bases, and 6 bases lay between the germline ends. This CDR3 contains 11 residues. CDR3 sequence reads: CSVRATGELFF. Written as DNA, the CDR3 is TGCAGCGTTAGGGCGACCGGGGAGCTGTTTTTT.

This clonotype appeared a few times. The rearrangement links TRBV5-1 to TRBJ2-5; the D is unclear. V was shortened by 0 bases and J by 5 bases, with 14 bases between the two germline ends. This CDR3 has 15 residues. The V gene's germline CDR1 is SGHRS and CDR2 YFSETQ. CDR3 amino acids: CASSLDPALAETQYF. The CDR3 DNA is TGCGCCAGCAGCTTGGATCCCGCCTTGGCGGAGACCCAGTACTTC.

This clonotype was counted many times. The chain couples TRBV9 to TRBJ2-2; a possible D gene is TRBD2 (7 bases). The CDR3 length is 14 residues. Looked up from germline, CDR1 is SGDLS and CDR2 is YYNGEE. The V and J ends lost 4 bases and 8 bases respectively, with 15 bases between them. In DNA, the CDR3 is TGTGCCAGCAGCACCACGGCGGGGGCAGGGGAGCTGTTTTTT. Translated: CASSTTAGAGELFF.

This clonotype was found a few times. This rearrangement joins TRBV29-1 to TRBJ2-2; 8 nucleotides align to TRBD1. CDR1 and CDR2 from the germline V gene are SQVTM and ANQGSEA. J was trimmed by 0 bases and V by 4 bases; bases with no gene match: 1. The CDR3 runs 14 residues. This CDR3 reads CSVAGGANTGELFF. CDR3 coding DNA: TGCAGCGTTGCAGGGGGCGCGAACACCGGGGAGCTGTTTTTT.

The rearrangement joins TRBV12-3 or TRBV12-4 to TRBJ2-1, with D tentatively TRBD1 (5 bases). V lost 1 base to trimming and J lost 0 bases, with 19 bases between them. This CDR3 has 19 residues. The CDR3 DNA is TGTGCCAGCAGTTTAGTCTCCGGACAATTAGAGAGCTCCTACAATGAGCAGTTCTTC. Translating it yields CASSLVSGQLESSYNEQFF.

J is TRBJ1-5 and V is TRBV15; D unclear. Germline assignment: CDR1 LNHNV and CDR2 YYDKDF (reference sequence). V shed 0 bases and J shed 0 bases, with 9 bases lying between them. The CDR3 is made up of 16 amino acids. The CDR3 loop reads CATSRDRLNSNQPQHF. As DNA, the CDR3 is TGTGCCACCAGCAGAGATCGACTGAATAGCAATCAGCCCCAGCATTTT.

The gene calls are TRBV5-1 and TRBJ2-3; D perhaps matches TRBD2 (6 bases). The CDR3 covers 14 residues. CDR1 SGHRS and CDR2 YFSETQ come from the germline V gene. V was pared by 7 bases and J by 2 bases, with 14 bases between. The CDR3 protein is CASGALAPTDTQYF. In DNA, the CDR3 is TGCGCCAGCGGGGCCCTAGCGCCCACAGATACGCAGTATTTT.

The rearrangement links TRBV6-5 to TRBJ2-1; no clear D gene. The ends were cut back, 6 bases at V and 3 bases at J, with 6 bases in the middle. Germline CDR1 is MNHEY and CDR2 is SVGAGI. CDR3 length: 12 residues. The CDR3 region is CASRNNYNEQFF. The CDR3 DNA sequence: TGTGCCAGCAGGAATAACTACAATGAGCAGTTCTTC.

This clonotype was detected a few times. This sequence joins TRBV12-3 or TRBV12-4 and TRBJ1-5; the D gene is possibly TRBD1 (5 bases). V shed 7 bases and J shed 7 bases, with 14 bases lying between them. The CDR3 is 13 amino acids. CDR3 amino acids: CASNKSGNQPQHF. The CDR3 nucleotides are TGTGCCAGCAATAAATCAGGGAACCAGCCCCAGCATTTT.

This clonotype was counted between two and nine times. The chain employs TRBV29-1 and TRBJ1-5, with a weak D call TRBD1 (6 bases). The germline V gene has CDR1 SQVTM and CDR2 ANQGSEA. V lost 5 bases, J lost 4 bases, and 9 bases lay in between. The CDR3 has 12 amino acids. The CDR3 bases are TGCAGCGTTTCAGGGGTGAATCAGCCCCAGCATTTT. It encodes CSVSGVNQPQHF.

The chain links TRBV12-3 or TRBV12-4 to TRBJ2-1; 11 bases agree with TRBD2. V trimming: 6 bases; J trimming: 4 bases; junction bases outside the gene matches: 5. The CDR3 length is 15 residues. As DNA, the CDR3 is TGTGCCAGCAGGCCTAGCGGGGGGCGGTACAATGAGCAGTTCTTC. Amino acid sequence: CASRPSGGRYNEQFF.

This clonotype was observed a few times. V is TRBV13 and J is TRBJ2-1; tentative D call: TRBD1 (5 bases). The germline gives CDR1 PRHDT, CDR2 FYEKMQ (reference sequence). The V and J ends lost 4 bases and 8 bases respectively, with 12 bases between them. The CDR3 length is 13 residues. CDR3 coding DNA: TGTGCCAGCAGCTCATTAATAGGGGATGAGCAGTTCTTC. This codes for CASSSLIGDEQFF.

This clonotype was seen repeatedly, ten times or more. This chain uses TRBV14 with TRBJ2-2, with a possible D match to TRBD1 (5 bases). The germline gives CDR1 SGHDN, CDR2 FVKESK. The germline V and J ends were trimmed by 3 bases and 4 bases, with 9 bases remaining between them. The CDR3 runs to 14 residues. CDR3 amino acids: CASSQGPGTGELFF. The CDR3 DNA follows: TGTGCCAGCAGCCAGGGGCCGGGCACCGGGGAGCTGTTTTTT.

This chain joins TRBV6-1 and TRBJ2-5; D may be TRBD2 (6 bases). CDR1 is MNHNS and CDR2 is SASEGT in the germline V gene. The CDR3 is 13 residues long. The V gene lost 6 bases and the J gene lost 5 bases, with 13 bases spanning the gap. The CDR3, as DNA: TGTGCCAGCAGGGGGACTGGTCGGGAGACCCAGTACTTC. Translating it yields CASRGTGRETQYF.

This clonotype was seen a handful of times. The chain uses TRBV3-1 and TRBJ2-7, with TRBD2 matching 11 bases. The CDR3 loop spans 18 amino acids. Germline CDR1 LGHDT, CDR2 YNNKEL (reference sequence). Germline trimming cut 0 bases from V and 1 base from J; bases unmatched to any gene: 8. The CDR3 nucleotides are TGTGCCAGCAGCCAAGAGGAAACTAGCGGGAGAGTTTCCTACGAGCAGTACGTC. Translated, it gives CASSQEETSGRVSYEQYV.

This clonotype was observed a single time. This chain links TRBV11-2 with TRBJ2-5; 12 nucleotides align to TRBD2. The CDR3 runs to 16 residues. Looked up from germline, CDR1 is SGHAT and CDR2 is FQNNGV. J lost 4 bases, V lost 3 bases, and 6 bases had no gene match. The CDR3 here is CASSLGAGLAGETQYF. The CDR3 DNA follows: TGTGCCAGCAGCTTGGGCGCGGGACTAGCGGGAGAGACCCAGTACTTC.

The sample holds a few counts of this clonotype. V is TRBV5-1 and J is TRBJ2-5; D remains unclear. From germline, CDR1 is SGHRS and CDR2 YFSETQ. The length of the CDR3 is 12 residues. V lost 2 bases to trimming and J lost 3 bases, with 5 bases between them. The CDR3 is CASSFGEETQYF. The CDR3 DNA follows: TGCGCCAGCAGCTTTGGGGAAGAGACCCAGTACTTC.

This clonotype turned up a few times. DNA of the CDR3: TGCGCCAGCAGGAAGTCCACTGAAGCTTTCTTT. Translation gives CASRKSTEAFF. This chain connects TRBV5-1 to TRBJ1-1; no firm D call. Deletions cut 5 bases from V and 4 bases from J, with 6 bases between. The V gene's germline CDR1 is SGHRS and CDR2 YFSETQ. The CDR3 has 11 amino acids. Complete variable domain (other parts from reference TRBV5-1 and TRBJ1-1): KAGVTQTPRYLIKTRGQQVTLSCSPISGHRSVSWYQQTPGQGLQFLFEYFSETQRNKGNFPGRFSGRQFSNSRSEMNVSTLELGDSALYLCASRKSTEAFFGQGTRLTVV.

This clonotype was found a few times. CDR3: CSARKGGRANQPQHF. The DNA of the CDR3 is TGCAGTGCTAGAAAAGGCGGCAGGGCTAATCAGCCCCAGCATTTT. The V and J genes are TRBV20-1 and TRBJ1-5, with D possibly TRBD1 on 5 matching bases. Germline lookup yields CDR1 DFQATT and CDR2 SNEGSKA (reference sequence). CDR3 size: 15 residues. The V end lost 2 bases, the J end lost 4 bases, and 15 bases lay between the germline ends.

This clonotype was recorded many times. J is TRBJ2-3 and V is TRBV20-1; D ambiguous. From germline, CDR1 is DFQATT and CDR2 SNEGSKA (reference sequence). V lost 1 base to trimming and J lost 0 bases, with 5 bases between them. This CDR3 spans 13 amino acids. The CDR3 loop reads CSARAASTDTQYF. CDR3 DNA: TGCAGTGCTAGAGCAGCGAGCACAGATACGCAGTATTTT.

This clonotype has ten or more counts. The CDR3 region is CSARVNGPQHF. The DNA of the CDR3 is TGCAGTGCTAGAGTGAATGGGCCCCAGCATTTT. The gene calls are TRBV20-1 and TRBJ1-5; D is unresolved. The CDR3 has 11 residues. From germline, CDR1 is DFQATT and CDR2 SNEGSKA (reference sequence). V was trimmed by 1 base and J by 9 bases, leaving 7 bases between them.

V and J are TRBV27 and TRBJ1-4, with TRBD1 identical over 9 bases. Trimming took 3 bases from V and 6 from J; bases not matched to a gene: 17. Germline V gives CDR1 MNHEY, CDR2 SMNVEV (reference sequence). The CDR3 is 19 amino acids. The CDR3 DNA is TGTGCCAGCAGTTTGATTCCCGGGACAGGGCTCCCTCGGGATGAAAAACTGTTTTTT. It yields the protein CASSLIPGTGLPRDEKLFF.

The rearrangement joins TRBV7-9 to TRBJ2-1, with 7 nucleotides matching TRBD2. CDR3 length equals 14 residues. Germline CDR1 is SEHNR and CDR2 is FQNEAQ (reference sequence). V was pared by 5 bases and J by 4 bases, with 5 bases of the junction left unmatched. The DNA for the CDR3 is TGTGCCAGCAGCGGTGGACTAGAATACAATGAGCAGTTCTTC. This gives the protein CASSGGLEYNEQFF.

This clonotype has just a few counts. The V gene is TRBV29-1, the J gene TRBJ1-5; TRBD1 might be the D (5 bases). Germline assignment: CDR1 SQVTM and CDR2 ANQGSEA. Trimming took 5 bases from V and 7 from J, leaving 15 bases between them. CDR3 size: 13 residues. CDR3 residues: CSVSPGQSQPQHF. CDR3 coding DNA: TGCAGCGTTTCTCCAGGGCAGTCGCAGCCCCAGCATTTT.